This section outlines one T cell receptor beta chain sequence together with its context. This specimen belongs to a study of blood T cell repertoires in COVID-19. Turning to the study itself: There were acute and convalescent COVID-19 samples, and they came from the United States, Italy and Spain. PBMCs, B-cell-depleted T cells, or T cells provided the cDNA or gDNA that made up the material.

Clones were read by immunoSEQ multiplex PCR, and TCRdb kept only the in-frame ones, dropping some. The repertoire includes approximately 220,000 clones, more than 65% of them detected once, and roughly 2.3% sits in the top ten. This CDR3 is built from 14 residues. The ends were cut back, 5 bases at V and 3 bases at J, with 14 bases in the middle. Germline V lookup: CDR1 MNHEY, CDR2 SVGAGI. This TCR was recovered from a woman aged 55-70 years with acute or convalescent COVID-19. What was sequenced was peripheral blood. The genes are TRBV6-5 and TRBJ2-7; the D gene is possibly TRBD1 (6 bases). The chain's CDR3 is CASSNQGTYYEQYF. In nucleotides, the CDR3 is TGTGCCAGCAGTAATCAGGGGACCTACTACGAGCAGTACTTC.